This is a list of T cell receptor beta chains from one sample in a study of blood T cell repertoires in COVID-19. Profiling relied on immunoSEQ multiplex PCR, and the TCRdb table lists in-frame clones only, not all of them. This sample has 80,000 to 100,000 clones; under 80% occur once, and the top ten carry roughly 15%. The sequenced material came from peripheral blood. These receptors originate from a human donor in a cohort sampled during active COVID-19. The CDR3 runs from the conserved cysteine through the conserved F or W. D genes are given only for firm matches. Some rows mark clone size as missing; the rest say once, few, many or name a class of expanded clone.

TRBJ1-6,NA,NA,TRBV19,CASSDGGILGSPLHF,TGTGCCAGTAGTGACGGAGGGATTTTGGGTTCACCCCTCCACTTT
TRBJ1-2,NA,TRBD1,TRBV7-6,CASSSQGLHGYTF,TGTGCCAGCAGCTCACAGGGGCTTCATGGCTACACCTTC
TRBJ2-3,NA,NA,TRBV9,CASSVGSVDTQYF,TGTGCCAGCAGCGTAGGGTCAGTGGATACGCAGTATTTT
TRBJ1-5,few,NA,TRBV29-1,CSASLGTTPNQPQHF,TGCAGCGCCAGCCTCGGGACAACTCCTAATCAGCCCCAGCATTTT
TRBJ1-2,NA,TRBD1,TRBV7-9,CASSSIDRGVSYGYTF,TGTGCCAGCAGCTCGATTGACAGGGGCGTAAGCTATGGCTACACCTTC
TRBJ1-5,once,TRBD1,TRBV6-5,CASSSQTGVNQPQHF,TGTGCCAGCAGTTCCCAGACAGGGGTCAATCAGCCCCAGCATTTT
TRBJ2-1,once,NA,TRBV13,CASSLPWLANRGEQFF,TGTGCCAGCAGCCTACCTTGGCTAGCGAACCGAGGTGAGCAGTTCTTC
TRBJ2-5,NA,TRBD1,TRBV18,CASSPGQQIETQYF,TGTGCCAGCTCACCGGGACAGCAAATAGAGACCCAGTACTTC
TRBJ1-3,NA,NA,TRBV9,CASSGAEAGNTIYF,TGTGCCAGCAGCGGAGCGGAGGCAGGAAACACCATATATTTT
TRBJ2-7,NA,TRBD1,TRBV6-5,CASTRGTGGSEQYF,TGTGCCAGCACCAGGGGGACAGGGGGCTCCGAGCAGTACTTC
TRBJ2-1,NA,NA,TRBV4-1,CASSQGQDPVYEQFF,TGCGCCAGCAGCCAAGGACAGGACCCCGTCTATGAGCAGTTCTTC
TRBJ1-4,NA,TRBD1,TRBV13,CASSPGTAVNEKLFF,TGTGCCAGCAGCCCCGGGACAGCCGTTAATGAAAAACTGTTTTTT
TRBJ1-5,NA,TRBD1,TRBV4-1,CASSQDEGQGAGQPQHF,TGCGCCAGCAGCCAAGATGAAGGACAGGGGGCAGGGCAGCCCCAGCATTTT
TRBJ1-5,NA,NA,TRBV6-6,CASSPPGGRPQHF,TGTGCCAGCAGCCCCCCGGGGGGAAGACCCCAGCATTTT
TRBJ1-2,NA,NA,TRBV9,CASSVRPSRDYGYTF,TGTGCCAGCAGCGTGAGGCCCAGTCGAGACTATGGCTACACCTTC
TRBJ1-6,NA,NA,TRBV11-2,CASSHRRERLNSPLHF,TGTGCCAGCAGCCATCGCCGGGAGAGGCTAAATTCACCCCTCCACTTT
TRBJ2-5,NA,TRBD2,TRBV28,CASSPSGGGETQYF,TGTGCCAGCAGTCCTAGCGGGGGGGGAGAGACCCAGTACTTC
TRBJ1-2,NA,TRBD1,TRBV7-9,CASSFGTGVYGYTF,TGTGCCAGCAGCTTTGGAACAGGGGTGTATGGCTACACCTTC
TRBJ1-1,NA,NA,TRBV6-2/TRBV6-3,CASSYGGRNTEAFF,TGTGCCAGCAGTTACGGGGGCCGAAACACTGAAGCTTTCTTT
TRBJ1-1,few,NA,TRBV19,CASSHDRTSNTEAFF,TGTGCCAGTAGTCACGACAGGACCTCGAACACTGAAGCTTTCTTT
TRBJ1-1,NA,NA,TRBV29-1,CSVESTEAFF,TGCAGCGTTGAGAGCACTGAAGCTTTCTTT
TRBJ2-1,NA,TRBD1,TRBV7-2,CASSWTGGGTNEQFF,TGTGCCAGCAGCTGGACAGGGGGCGGTACCAATGAGCAGTTCTTC
TRBJ2-2,NA,TRBD2,TRBV20-1,CSASRGDTGELFF,TGCAGTGCTAGTCGGGGGGACACCGGGGAGCTGTTTTTT
TRBJ2-5,NA,TRBD1,TRBV4-3,CASSRDRGGGETQYF,TGCGCCAGCAGCCGTGACAGGGGTGGCGGTGAGACCCAGTACTTC
TRBJ2-1,NA,TRBD2,TRBV24-1,CATSDLGTSKFF,TGTGCCACCAGTGATTTAGGGACTAGCAAGTTCTTC
TRBJ2-7,NA,NA,TRBV5-1,CASKASTVESYEQYF,TGCGCCAGCAAGGCCTCGACAGTTGAGAGCTACGAGCAGTACTTC
TRBJ1-2,NA,NA,TRBV5-1,CASSLDYSGWGGYTF,TGCGCCAGCAGCTTGGACTACTCGGGGTGGGGAGGCTACACCTTC